This record covers a single T cell receptor beta chain. Germline CDR1 and CDR2: DFQATT and SNEGSKA (reference sequence). The CDR3 covers 11 residues. The V gene lost 5 bases and the J gene lost 5 bases, with 9 bases spanning the gap. The sample is drawn from a study of blood T cell repertoires in COVID-19. Overall study: Acute and convalescent COVID-19 specimens originated in the United States, Italy and Spain. Sample material is recorded as cDNA or gDNA derived from T cells, B-cell-depleted T cells, or PBMCs.

Per the authors' pipeline: For nucleated cells, counts were estimated from reference gene primer amplification. Sequenced by immunoSEQ multiplex PCR; TCRdb stores in-frame clones only, minus some. V, J and clone size were drawn from that table, and D and trimming were deduced from the DNA. The table shows some 120,000 clones, with roughly 80% occurring only once. This receptor was taken from a woman between 50 and 59 years old with acute or convalescent COVID-19. Specimen: peripheral blood. The chain recombines TRBV20-1 with TRBJ1-2; D is uncertain. The DNA of the CDR3 is TGCAGTGCTTTTACAGAATATGGCTACACCTTC. It codes for CSAFTEYGYTF.